This note documents a single T cell receptor (beta chain) sequence. Sequence at one end of the junction differs from germline and may be a read error. The CDR3 spans 15 residues. Germline CDR1 SGHNT, CDR2 YENEEA. This sample is part of a study of metastatic and nonmetastatic thyroid tumors. Study context: A comparison of repertoires was made across blood and tumor or nodule tissue from malignant and benign thyroid patients.

Using MiXCR, TCRdb reanalyzed the PCR reads. The sample has under 8,000 clones; 25% to 30% are singletons. Thyroid surgery took place with no prior treatment in any patient. Input material: adjacent normal tissue. This clonotype was obtained from a male donor with papillary thyroid cancer or a benign thyroid nodule (not recorded which). Some clones in this sample may be carry-over from other donors' samples. This chain uses TRBV11-3 with TRBJ2-7; D may be TRBD2 (6 bases). CDR3 in amino acids: CAISVGRGSAYEQYF. DNA of the CDR3: TGTGCCATCAGCGTAGGACGGGGGTCTGCCTACGAGCAGTACTTC.